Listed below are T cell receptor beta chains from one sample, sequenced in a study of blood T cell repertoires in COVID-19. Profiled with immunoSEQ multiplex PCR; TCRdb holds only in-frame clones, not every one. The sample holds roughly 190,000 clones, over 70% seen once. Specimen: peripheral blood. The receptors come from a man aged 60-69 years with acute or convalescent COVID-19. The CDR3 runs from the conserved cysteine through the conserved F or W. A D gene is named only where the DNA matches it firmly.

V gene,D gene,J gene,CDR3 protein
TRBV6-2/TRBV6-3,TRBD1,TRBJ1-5,CASSFRGYDRGRIDQPQHF
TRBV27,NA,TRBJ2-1,CASRRSNEQFF
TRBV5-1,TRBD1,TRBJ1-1,CASSFVGQGDTEAFF
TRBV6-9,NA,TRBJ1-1,CASSYWGRNTEAFF
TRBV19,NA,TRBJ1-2,CASSPQSRISNGYTF
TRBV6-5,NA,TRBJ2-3,CASSYGLALADTQYF
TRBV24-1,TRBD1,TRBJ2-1,CATSDTRQGANEQFF
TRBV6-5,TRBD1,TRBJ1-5,CASSQGAGYQPQHF
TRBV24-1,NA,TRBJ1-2,CATSDMRGSYGYTF
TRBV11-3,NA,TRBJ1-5,CASSLISPEYQPQHF
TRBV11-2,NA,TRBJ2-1,CASSYRADNEQFF
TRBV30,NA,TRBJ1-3,CAWSVLISGNTIYF
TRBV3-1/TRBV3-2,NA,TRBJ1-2,CASSQVAGSNYGYTF
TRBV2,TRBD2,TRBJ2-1,CASSRRGGLNEQFF
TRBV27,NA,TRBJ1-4,CASSFGGERDEKLFF
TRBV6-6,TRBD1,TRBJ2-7,CASSGSTGGGTPFLEQYF
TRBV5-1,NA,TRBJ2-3,CASSWGGRFSTDTQYF
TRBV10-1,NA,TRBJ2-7,CASSESFSQAEQYF
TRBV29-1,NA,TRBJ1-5,CSVAENSNQPQHF
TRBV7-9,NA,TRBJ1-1,CASSSSQGEAFF
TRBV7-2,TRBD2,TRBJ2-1,CASSSTSGGANEQFF
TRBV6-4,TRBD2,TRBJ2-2,CASSRTSGDANTGELFF
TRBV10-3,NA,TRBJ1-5,CATRQKSDQPQHF
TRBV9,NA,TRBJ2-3,CASSVLAVHTDTQYF